This is a list of T cell receptor beta chains from one sample in a study of blood T cell repertoires in COVID-19. Some clones are missing from TCRdb's copy, which holds only in-frame ones; the method was immunoSEQ multiplex PCR. The sample records roughly 300,000 clones, around four fifths being singletons. Sequencing was done on a sample of peripheral blood. These receptors were collected from a woman aged 50 to 60 with acute or convalescent COVID-19. CDR3s include the opening cysteine and the closing phenylalanine or tryptophan. A D gene is named only where the DNA matches it firmly. Clone size appears in some rows only: once, few, many, or a class for an expanded clone.

clone size	V gene	D gene	J gene	CDR3 protein	CDR3 DNA
-	TRBV25-1	-	TRBJ2-1	CASSAPEGAGPNNEQFF	TGTGCCAGCAGTGCGCCCGAAGGGGCAGGTCCGAACAATGAGCAGTTCTTC
-	TRBV3-1/TRBV3-2	TRBD1	TRBJ1-1	CASRDQGAGAEAFF	TGTGCCAGCAGGGATCAGGGGGCCGGTGCTGAAGCTTTCTTT
-	TRBV7-2	TRBD1	TRBJ2-1	CASSWTGKEQFF	TGTGCCAGCAGTTGGACAGGGAAGGAGCAGTTCTTC
-	TRBV12-3/TRBV12-4	TRBD2	TRBJ2-3	CASSFDPSGSFF	TGTGCCAGCAGCTTTGACCCTAGCGGGAGTTTTTTT
-	TRBV6-5	-	TRBJ2-5	CASSYSRSASTQYF	TGTGCCAGCAGTTACTCGCGCTCCGCAAGTACCCAATACTTC
once	TRBV10-3	-	TRBJ1-4	CAISESKGGNEKLFF	TGTGCCATCAGTGAGAGCAAGGGCGGGAATGAAAAACTGTTTTTT
-	TRBV4-1	-	TRBJ1-4	CASSQGFGGRSNEKLFF	TGCGCCAGCAGCCAAGGATTCGGGGGGCGGTCAAATGAAAAACTGTTTTTT
-	TRBV24-1	-	TRBJ2-5	CATSDPTGRNAKETQYF	TGTGCCACCAGTGACCCGACAGGGAGGAATGCCAAAGAGACCCAGTACTTC
-	TRBV9	TRBD1	TRBJ1-6	CASSPGDSDNSPLHF	TGTGCCAGCAGCCCGGGGGACAGCGATAATTCACCCCTCCACTTT
-	TRBV7-2	-	TRBJ2-7	CASSKDPGLTYEQYF	TGTGCCAGCAGCAAAGACCCGGGATTAACCTACGAGCAGTACTTC
-	TRBV7-9	-	TRBJ2-5	CASSPPGQETQYF	TGTGCCAGCAGCCCCCCCGGCCAAGAGACCCAGTACTTC
-	TRBV12-5	-	TRBJ2-3	CASGPPLAVDTQYF	TGTGCTAGTGGTCCCCCCTTAGCGGTTGATACGCAGTATTTT
-	TRBV5-1	-	TRBJ2-1	CASSILTASSYNEQFF	TGCGCCAGCAGCATTTTGACAGCGAGCTCCTACAATGAGCAGTTCTTC
-	TRBV30	-	TRBJ1-2	CAWTHVGGYTF	TGTGCCTGGACGCACGTCGGTGGCTACACCTTC
few	TRBV27	-	TRBJ1-1	CASRFRGGTEAFF	TGTGCCAGCAGATTTAGAGGAGGCACTGAAGCTTTCTTT
once	TRBV27	TRBD2	TRBJ2-3	CASSLLGGTDTQYF	TGTGCCAGCAGTCTCCTGGGGGGGACAGATACGCAGTATTTT
-	TRBV11-2	-	TRBJ1-6	CASSLWQDSPLHF	TGTGCCAGCAGCTTATGGCAGGATTCACCCCTCCACTTT
-	TRBV4-2	-	TRBJ1-1	CASSQDRAGTEAFF	TGTGCCAGCAGCCAAGACAGGGCGGGGACTGAAGCTTTCTTT
-	TRBV7-9	TRBD1	TRBJ1-6	CASHRSGTGHNSPLHF	TGTGCCAGCCACAGGTCCGGGACAGGTCATAATTCACCCCTCCACTTT
-	TRBV19	TRBD1	TRBJ2-7	CASSISAPGQGLEQYF	TGTGCCAGTAGTATATCGGCGCCGGGACAGGGACTCGAGCAGTACTTC
-	TRBV25-1	-	TRBJ1-6	CASSEFRDFGNSPLHF	TGTGCCAGCAGTGAATTCAGGGACTTCGGTAATTCACCCCTCCACTTT
-	TRBV7-2	-	TRBJ2-1	CASIGGPLFF	TGTGCCAGCATAGGAGGGCCATTGTTCTTC
-	TRBV18	TRBD2	TRBJ2-1	CASSPTGGEDEQFF	TGTGCCAGCTCACCAACGGGGGGGGAGGATGAGCAGTTCTTC
-	TRBV19	TRBD2	TRBJ2-7	CASSLLAGGTYEQYF	TGTGCCAGTAGTCTACTAGCGGGAGGGACCTACGAGCAGTACTTC
-	TRBV18	-	TRBJ1-2	CASSPSDTYGYTF	TGTGCCAGCTCACCAAGTGACACTTATGGCTACACCTTC
-	TRBV11-2	-	TRBJ1-5	CASSLGGSNQPQHF	TGTGCCAGCAGCTTAGGCGGTAGCAATCAGCCCCAGCATTTT
few	TRBV24-1	-	TRBJ2-2	CATSDYTNTGELFF	TGTGCCACCAGTGATTACACCAACACCGGGGAGCTGTTTTTT
-	TRBV19	TRBD2	TRBJ2-2	CASSTRLAGAGELFF	TGTGCCAGTAGTACGAGACTAGCGGGGGCCGGGGAGCTGTTTTTT
few	TRBV7-2	-	TRBJ2-1	CASSLASVSYNEQFF	TGTGCCAGCAGCTTAGCCAGCGTCTCCTACAATGAGCAGTTCTTC
-	TRBV4-2	-	TRBJ1-6	CASSRDSYSPLHF	TGTGCCAGCAGCCGCGACAGTTATTCACCCCTCCACTTT
-	TRBV19	TRBD1	TRBJ1-2	CASKGTGTYGYTF	TGTGCCAGTAAGGGGACAGGGACCTATGGCTACACCTTC
-	TRBV7-2	-	TRBJ2-5	CASSSLRAEGRETQYF	TGTGCCAGCAGCTCCCTTCGAGCCGAGGGTCGAGAGACCCAGTACTTC
-	TRBV30	TRBD1	TRBJ1-1	CAWRARDRGTEAFF	TGTGCCTGGAGGGCCCGGGACAGGGGCACTGAAGCTTTCTTT
-	TRBV6-6	TRBD1	TRBJ1-2	CASSYGDRERDGYTF	TGTGCCAGCAGTTACGGGGACAGGGAAAGGGATGGCTACACCTTC
-	TRBV5-5	-	TRBJ1-6	CASSLPDNSPLHF	TGTGCCAGCAGCTTGCCTGATAATTCACCCCTCCACTTT
-	TRBV5-1	-	TRBJ2-2	CASRSQGLDTGELFF	TGCGCCAGCAGAAGTCAGGGGTTGGACACCGGGGAGCTGTTTTTT
once	TRBV7-9	TRBD2	TRBJ2-1	CASSTPGGYNEQFF	TGTGCCAGCAGCACCCCGGGGGGGTACAATGAGCAGTTCTTC
-	TRBV7-2	-	TRBJ1-1	CASSLGSFGSTEAFF	TGTGCCAGCAGCTTAGGGTCATTCGGGAGCACTGAAGCTTTCTTT
-	TRBV4-2	-	TRBJ2-2	CASTGEDTGELFF	TGTGCCAGTACAGGGGAGGACACCGGGGAGCTGTTTTTT
few	TRBV3-1/TRBV3-2	TRBD2	TRBJ2-3	CASGGSGGTPDTQYF	TGTGCCAGCGGAGGTAGCGGGGGGACCCCAGATACGCAGTATTTT
-	TRBV29-1	-	TRBJ1-4	CSVASHSSNEKLFF	TGCAGCGTTGCTTCTCACAGTAGTAATGAAAAACTGTTTTTT
-	TRBV27	TRBD1	TRBJ1-1	CASSPQGTNTEAFF	TGTGCCAGCAGTCCACAGGGGACGAACACTGAAGCTTTCTTT
-	TRBV19	TRBD1	TRBJ1-1	CASSISHQGATEAFF	TGTGCCAGTAGTATCAGTCACCAGGGGGCCACTGAAGCTTTCTTT
-	TRBV4-3	-	TRBJ1-4	CASSLNRGFGEKLFF	TGCGCCAGCAGCTTAAATCGGGGTTTTGGGGAAAAACTGTTTTTT
once	TRBV6-1	-	TRBJ1-2	CASSEWGSGGYTF	TGTGCCAGCAGTGAATGGGGCAGCGGGGGCTACACCTTC
-	TRBV12-5	TRBD2	TRBJ2-5	CASHSQLAEQETQYF	TGTGCTAGTCATTCACAACTAGCGGAACAAGAGACCCAGTACTTC
-	TRBV6-7	-	TRBJ1-5	CASSYPSTLDQPQHF	TGTGCCAGCAGTTATCCCTCCACTCTAGATCAGCCCCAGCATTTT
-	TRBV11-2	TRBD2	TRBJ2-7	CASSFVAGGLNVYEQYF	TGTGCCAGCAGCTTCGTAGCGGGAGGCCTTAATGTCTACGAGCAGTACTTC
-	TRBV11-2	TRBD2	TRBJ2-5	CASSLAGLAGGEETQYF	TGTGCCAGCAGCTTAGCGGGACTAGCGGGGGGAGAAGAGACCCAGTACTTC
-	TRBV5-1	-	TRBJ2-2	CASSFQVDTGELFF	TGCGCCAGCAGCTTTCAGGTGGACACCGGGGAGCTGTTTTTT
-	TRBV7-9	TRBD2	TRBJ2-2	CASRFTTSGRAQGGELFF	TGTGCCAGCAGATTCACGACTAGCGGGAGGGCCCAGGGCGGGGAGCTGTTTTTT
-	TRBV4-3	-	TRBJ1-5	CASSRQVDSNQPQHF	TGCGCCAGCAGCCGCCAGGTGGATAGCAATCAGCCCCAGCATTTT
few	TRBV2	-	TRBJ2-1	CASSARYEQFF	TGTGCCAGCAGTGCCCGGTATGAGCAGTTCTTC
-	TRBV10-3	TRBD1	TRBJ1-1	CAIRADQGAPAAF	TGTGCCATCAGAGCCGATCAGGGGGCACCTGCCGCCTTT
-	TRBV24-1	-	TRBJ2-5	CATSDSKDRQETQYF	TGTGCCACCAGTGATTCTAAGGACAGACAAGAGACCCAGTACTTC